Listed here are 2 T cell receptor beta chains from one sample, sequenced in a study of neoadjuvant nivolumab and ipilimumab in lung cancer. TCRdb keeps only in-frame clones here, not all; method: immunoSEQ multiplex PCR. The sample holds fewer than 40,000 clones, 89% seen once. Sequencing was performed on peripheral blood, taken before neoadjuvant nivolumab, alone or with ipilimumab. The receptor set was obtained from an adult with non-small cell lung cancer.

This clone appeared a few times. The CDR3: CASSLVLLASRGTQYF. The CDR3 bases are TGTGCCAGCAGCTTAGTGCTCCTAGCGTCCCGGGGAACCCAGTACTTC. The rearrangement links TRBV7-9 to TRBJ2-5; D perhaps matches TRBD2 (6 bases). The CDR3 is made up of 16 amino acids. Deletions cut 1 base from V and 8 bases from J, with 20 bases between. Germline CDR1 is SEHNR and CDR2 is FQNEAQ (reference sequence).

This chain uses TRBV9 with TRBJ1-3, with no clear D. Germline V gene sequence: CDR1 SGDLS, CDR2 YYNGEE. The V gene lost 1 base and the J gene lost 1 base, with 9 bases spanning the gap. CDR3 length equals 15 residues. The CDR3 coding sequence is TGTGCCAGCAGCGTAACAGCTACTTCTGGAAACACCATATATTTT. This encodes CASSVTATSGNTIYF.